These 9 T cell receptor beta chains originate from one sample sequenced in a study of blood T cell repertoires in COVID-19. TCRdb's copy holds only in-frame clones and misses some; the assay was immunoSEQ multiplex PCR. The table lists some 290,000 clones, around 85% of them singletons. What was sequenced was peripheral blood. These receptors were collected from a woman younger than 45 with COVID-19, enrolled during active disease.

J is TRBJ1-1 and V is TRBV4-1; tentative D call: TRBD1 (6 bases). The V end lost 3 bases, the J end lost 5 bases, and 13 bases lay between the germline ends. The CDR3 covers 14 residues. Germline-derived CDR1 and CDR2 are MGHRA and YSYEKL. The CDR3 DNA sequence: TGCGCCAGCAGCCAGGGGGCCGGTGGGACTGAAGCTTTCTTT. Translated, it gives CASSQGAGGTEAFF.

A few counts support this clone. The CDR3 region is CASSPPLAGVDEQYF. CDR3 in DNA: TGCGCCAGCAGCCCCCCGCTAGCGGGGGTAGACGAGCAGTACTTC. The chain recombines TRBV5-1 with TRBJ2-7; 10 bases match TRBD2. The CDR3 has 15 residues. Looked up from germline, CDR1 is SGHRS and CDR2 is YFSETQ. Unmatched junction bases numbered 9, after V lost 4 bases and J lost 5 bases.

The chain combines TRBV7-9 with TRBJ1-2, with a tentative D call TRBD1 (5 bases). This CDR3 region has 17 residues. Trimming removed 6 bases at V and 1 base at J, with 21 bases between. Germline loops: CDR1 SEHNR, CDR2 FQNEAQ (reference sequence). The CDR3 DNA sequence: TGTGCCAGCAGTTACCCGCCCGGGACTGCCCTTAACTATGGCTACACCTTC. Translation gives CASSYPPGTALNYGYTF.

The chain carries TRBV19 and TRBJ2-5; weak D call: TRBD2 (5 bases). CDR1 and CDR2 from the germline V gene are LNHDA and SQIVND (reference sequence). V was clipped by 3 bases and J by 5 bases, with 16 bases between them. The CDR3 runs 15 residues. The CDR3 sequence: CASSILTTSGETQYF. The CDR3 DNA follows: TGTGCCAGTAGTATTTTAACCACCAGCGGCGAGACCCAGTACTTC.

The chain uses TRBV30 and TRBJ1-2; the D gene is possibly TRBD1 (6 bases). The germline CDR1 and CDR2 sequences are GTSNPN and SVGIG (reference sequence). Trimming shortened V by 4 bases and J by 7 bases, and 37 bases separated the two germline ends. The CDR3 extends over 20 amino acids. CDR3 DNA sequence: TGTGCCTGGATAGAATCGGGACATCACGAGGAAGTTTTCGAATCCCCTGGCTACACCTTC. Its protein product is CAWIESGHHEEVFESPGYTF.

This rearrangement joins TRBV3-1 (or the pseudogene TRBV3-2) to TRBJ1-5, with 7 nucleotides matching TRBD1. Germline trimming cut 1 base from V and 5 bases from J; bases unmatched to any gene: 2. The germline gives CDR1 LGHDT, CDR2 YNNKEL (reference sequence). This CDR3 contains 14 residues. This chain's CDR3 is CASSQAGGYQPQHF. CDR3 nucleotides: TGTGCCAGCAGCCAAGCAGGGGGGTATCAGCCCCAGCATTTT.

The V and J genes are TRBV12-3 or TRBV12-4 and TRBJ1-1, with D maybe TRBD1 (6 bases). The CDR3 has 13 amino acids. V shed 3 bases and J shed 5 bases, with 10 bases lying between them. CDR3 nucleotides: TGTGCCAGCAGTTTCGAAGGGGGAACTGAAGCTTTCTTT. Translated, it gives CASSFEGGTEAFF.

This chain connects TRBV23-1 to TRBJ1-1; D not resolved. TRBV23-1 is an open reading frame whose function is uncertain. This CDR3 spans 15 amino acids. V shed 7 bases and J shed 3 bases, with 18 bases lying between them. The CDR3 DNA reads TGCGCCAGCATTAGACCTTCGGGTCTTGACACTGAAGCTTTCTTT. Amino acid sequence: CASIRPSGLDTEAFF.

The table lists this clone with a few counts. The V gene is TRBV11-1, the J gene TRBJ2-7; 7 bases map to TRBD1. CDR1 is SGHAT and CDR2 is FQDESV in the germline V gene (reference sequence). The CDR3 extends over 14 amino acids. Losses at the gene ends were 1 base for V and 4 bases for J; bases not matched to a gene: 4. For the CDR3, the DNA is TGTGCCAGCAGCTTAGTAACAGGGGTGTACGAGCAGTACTTC. This codes for CASSLVTGVYEQYF. The full variable domain, in which reference TRBV11-1 and TRBJ2-7 provide the parts outside the CDR3, is EAEVAQSPRYKITEKSQAVAFWCDPISGHATLYWYRQILGQGPELLVQFQDESVVDDSQLPKDRFSAERLKGVDSTLKIQPAELGDSAMYLCASSLVTGVYEQYFGPGTRLTVT.